The TCR beta chain described here comes from a study of blood T cell repertoires in COVID-19. The overall study: COVID-19 samples collected from the United States, Italy and Spain covered acute and convalescent phases.

The CDR3 is made up of 14 amino acids. Germline loops: CDR1 SGDLS, CDR2 YYNGEE. The ends were cut back, 2 bases at V and 6 bases at J, with 12 bases in the middle. Grouping used clinical history reported by participants in a survey and questionnaire. Authors' methods: Nucleated cell counts were estimated from reference gene primer amplification. Measured with immunoSEQ multiplex PCR; TCRdb has only the in-frame clones, and not every one. For V, J and clone size, that table is used; D and trimming come from the DNA. The sample yields fewer than 250,000 clones, 65% to 90% seen once. The clonotype originates from a woman aged 45-60 years with acute COVID-19. The sequencing sample was made of PBMCs or T cells enriched from blood (not recorded which). This sequence joins TRBV9 and TRBJ1-5; no definite D call. The CDR3 DNA sequence: TGTGCCAGCAGCGTCGGACTTTTGGGTCAGCCCCAGCATTTT. Protein product: CASSVGLLGQPQHF.